Presented here are 9 T cell receptor beta chains from one specimen sequenced in a study of T-cell reconstitution after alpha-beta-depleted transplantation in children (dated by TCRdb to the mid-2010s). The library was made by PCR. The run used an Illumina HiSeq 2500. TCR libraries were prepared with molecular barcoding, using unique molecular identifiers to normalize TCRbeta repertoire quantification. TCRdb itself trimmed the public reads at Q25 with fastp, ran MiXCR and retained productive beta chains. Identical CDR3 protein sequences are pooled into one entry, listed with their most common genes and DNA. Recorded for this sample are some 200,000 distinct CDR3 sequences; under 8.5% of them occurred a single time. About a third of the sample lies in the top ten. The label giving this sample's treatment or condition can be read as: allogeneic hematopoietic cell transplantation with graft depleted of TCRalphabeta T cells and CD19 B cells.

The sequences come from PBMCs, mostly from graft donor cells, collected 360 days after TCRalphabeta/CD19-depleted stem cell transplant. The receptor source for this set is a male patient between 2 and 9 years old who had a stem cell transplant for acute myeloid leukemia, so the T cells may come from the graft donor.

This rearrangement joins TRBV30 to TRBJ1-1; D gene ambiguous. Germline V lookup: CDR1 GTSNPN, CDR2 SVGIG (reference sequence). The V and J ends lost 4 bases and 0 bases respectively, with 12 bases between them. The CDR3 spans 14 residues. CDR3 sequence reads: CAWTAQFMNTEAFF. The CDR3 DNA reads as TGTGCCTGGACGGCACAGTTCATGAACACTGAAGCTTTCTTT.

This chain uses TRBV29-1 with TRBJ2-5, with TRBD1 identical over 10 bases. Per germline, CDR1 SQVTM and CDR2 ANQGSEA. The V gene end was trimmed by 5 bases and the J gene end by 4 bases; junction bases not matched to a gene: 4. This CDR3 has 13 amino acids. CDR3 DNA sequence: TGCAGCGTTAGGACAGGGGGGCGAGAGACCCAGTACTTC. It is translated as CSVRTGGRETQYF.

The rearrangement uses TRBV20-1 and TRBJ2-1, with 9 bases that match TRBD2. With V trimmed by 3 bases and J by 14 bases, 17 bases remained unmatched. Germline V gene data show CDR1 as DFQATT and CDR2 as SNEGSKA (reference sequence). This CDR3 comprises 15 residues. CDR3 residues: CSASKRRTSVIEKFF. The CDR3 nucleotides are TGCAGTGCTAGCAAAAGGAGGACTAGCGTGATAGAGAAGTTCTTC.

This clonotype was found many times. This chain links TRBV6-2 or TRBV6-3 with TRBJ2-3; 8 bases map to TRBD1. Trimming at V came to 7 bases and at J to 6 bases, leaving 6 bases not matched to a gene. The CDR3 totals 13 residues. Germline V lookup: CDR1 MNHEY, CDR2 SVGEGT. CDR3 nucleotides: TGTGCCAGCACCGGACAGGGCTCGGATACGCAGTATTTT. Translated, it gives CASTGQGSDTQYF.

This clonotype was counted at least ten times. V is TRBV10-3 and J is TRBJ2-7; D tentatively reads TRBD1 or TRBD2 (5 bases each). CDR3 length equals 15 residues. From germline, CDR1 is ENHRY and CDR2 SYGVKD. Trimming left V 3 bases short and J 2 bases short, with 14 bases between. CDR3 region: CAISDLAGGTYEQYF. The CDR3 coding sequence is TGTGCCATCAGTGACCTCGCTGGGGGTACCTACGAGCAGTACTTC.

Ten or more counts support this clonotype. The V gene is TRBV2, the J gene TRBJ1-2, with unresolved D. Germline CDR1 is SNHLY and CDR2 is FYNNEI. V was clipped by 4 bases and J by 8 bases, with 14 bases between them. CDR3 length equals 13 residues. CDR3 DNA sequence: TGTGCCAGCAGTGTAGTCCGAGAAAGCGGCTACACCTTC. Its protein product is CASSVVRESGYTF. The variable domain in full, completed from reference TRBV2 and TRBJ1-2, reads EPEVTQTPSHQVTQMGQEVILRCVPISNHLYFYWYRQILGQKVEFLVSFYNNEISEKSEIFDDQFSVERPDGSNFTLKIRSTKLEDSAMYFCASSVVRESGYTFGSGTRLTVV.

This clonotype was seen repeatedly, ten times or more. V and J are TRBV29-1 and TRBJ2-1; the D gene is possibly TRBD2 (6 bases). CDR3 size: 12 residues. Germline V gene sequence: CDR1 SQVTM, CDR2 ANQGSEA. Between the trimmed V and J ends, which lost 4 bases and 2 bases, there was a span of 6 bases. The CDR3 coding sequence is TGCAGCGTTGCGGGGGCCTACAATGAGCAGTTCTTC. The encoded protein is CSVAGAYNEQFF.

This clonotype turned up a few times. The chain recombines TRBV12-3 or TRBV12-4 with TRBJ1-1, with TRBD1 matching 10 bases. The J segment lost 11 bases and the V segment lost 5 bases, leaving 8 bases of the junction unmatched. This CDR3 contains 13 residues. The CDR3 nucleotides read TGTGCCAGCAGTCCGACAGGGGGCCAGCAGGCTTTCTTT. Its protein is CASSPTGGQQAFF.

This chain connects TRBV12-3 or TRBV12-4 to TRBJ2-7; 7 nucleotides match TRBD2. V was pared by 5 bases and J by 1 base, with 5 bases of the junction left unmatched. The CDR3 is 14 residues long. The DNA of the CDR3 is TGTGCCAGCAGTCTCATAGCGGGTTCCTACGAGCAGTACTTC. Residues: CASSLIAGSYEQYF.